This TCR beta chain was observed in a study of OX40 agonist ivuxolimab in advanced cancers. In terms of the full investigation: Ivuxolimab, which targeted the costimulatory receptor OX40 (CD134), was an agonistic, fully human IgG2 monoclonal antibody. The paper reports the monotherapy dose-escalation portion (N of about 56 patients) of the phase I ivuxolimab trial. In the dose-escalation cohort, 82.7% of patients were male, and the mean age was approximately 64 years, with a range of roughly 23 to 85. Three dose-escalation patients achieved partial responses, one with hepatocellular carcinoma and two with cutaneous melanoma. Prior anti-PD-1, anti-PD-L1 or anti-CTLA-4 therapy was permitted, and 40% to 50% of dose-escalation patients had received checkpoint inhibitors. Of the approximately 50 patients in dose escalation, 19 had hepatocellular carcinoma, some 15 had melanoma, 9 had renal cell carcinoma and 9 had head and neck cancer. Intravenous ivuxolimab was administered to patients every 2 weeks at six dose levels: 0.01, 0.1, 0.3, 1.5, 3 and 10 mg/kg. Peripheral TCRbeta sequencing was intended to test whether TCR sequence diversity was altered and clonal T-cell expansion was caused by ivuxolimab. Beyond this particular receptor, the publication reports: Partial responders in the 0.1-3.0 mg/kg groups had among the lowest normalized peripheral clonal expansion, especially among CD8+ T cells. After ivuxolimab, more expanded clones were found on average in CD8+ T cells than in CD4+ T cells. At doses from 0.1 to 3.0 mg/kg, clonal expansion was seen in both CD4+ and CD8+ blood T cells between baseline and week 6. Low levels of normalized T-cell clonal expansion were also seen in some nonresponding patients. Which antigens the clonally expanded peripheral T cells were specific for was not determined.

Patients with a history of autoimmune disease or receiving systemic immunosuppression were excluded from the trial. Peripheral blood for TCR sequencing was drawn from every dose cohort at baseline, at cycle 4 day 1 and at cycle 7 day 1. Samples came from an open-label, multicenter, first-in-human phase I dose-escalation trial of ivuxolimab. The trial enrolled adults with locally advanced or metastatic head and neck squamous cell, hepatocellular, melanoma or renal cell carcinoma. Before TCR sequencing, CD4+ T cells and CD8+ T cells from peripheral blood were sorted into separate populations. A word on this clone: The target of this receptor is not known. The record has no base qualities; no much larger clone is one base away.

To sequence the TCRbeta CDR3 region, genomic DNA was isolated from the sorted cells. TCRbeta CDR3 regions were sequenced using the immunoSEQ Assay. This is the immuneACCESS table as TCRdb keeps it, with only in-frame sequences that have V and J called. A part of the clones is gone; compared with another copy, unresolved V genes explain less than half, and the rest is unexplained. This sample holds about 62,000 clones; approximately 85% were observed only once. The ten most abundant clones make up about 5% of the sample. CDR1 and CDR2, looked up from the germline V gene (reference sequence), are GTSNPN and SVGIG. At the junction V is shortened by 1 base and J by 5 bases, with 14 bases in between. The CDR3 measures 14 amino acids from cysteine to phenylalanine. Of all the DNA, just the CDR3 is kept, 42 bases in frame from base 1.

The sequence came from an adult with an advanced solid tumor such as melanoma, head and neck, liver or kidney cancer. The sequencing used CD4+ or CD8+ T cells sorted from blood, collected in a trial of the OX40 agonist ivuxolimab. This sequence uses TRBV30 and TRBJ1-1; a weak D assignment points to TRBD1 (5 bases agree). The CDR3 reads as follows: CAWSEQGGVTEAFF. The nucleotide sequence is given as TGTGCCTGGAGTGAGCAGGGAGGGGTAACTGAAGCTTTCTTT.